This entry is about one TCR beta chain. Data came from immunoSEQ multiplex PCR; TCRdb stores just in-frame clones and leaves some out. The repertoire holds about 250,000 clones, with 80% to 85% as singletons. The record originates from a study of blood T cell repertoires in COVID-19. Germline assignment: CDR1 SGHTA and CDR2 FQGNSA. V lost 4 bases, J lost 3 bases, and 10 bases lay in between. This CDR3 comprises 13 residues. Seattle's enrolled individuals joined amid active infection and were then monitored longitudinally. V and J are TRBV7-2 and TRBJ2-7, with D uncertain. Sequencing was done on a sample of peripheral blood. This clonotype originated in a person aged 65-85 years with COVID-19, enrolled during active disease. The CDR3 here is CASSSSTGYEQYF. In DNA, the CDR3 is TGTGCCAGCAGCTCGTCGACTGGCTACGAGCAGTACTTC.